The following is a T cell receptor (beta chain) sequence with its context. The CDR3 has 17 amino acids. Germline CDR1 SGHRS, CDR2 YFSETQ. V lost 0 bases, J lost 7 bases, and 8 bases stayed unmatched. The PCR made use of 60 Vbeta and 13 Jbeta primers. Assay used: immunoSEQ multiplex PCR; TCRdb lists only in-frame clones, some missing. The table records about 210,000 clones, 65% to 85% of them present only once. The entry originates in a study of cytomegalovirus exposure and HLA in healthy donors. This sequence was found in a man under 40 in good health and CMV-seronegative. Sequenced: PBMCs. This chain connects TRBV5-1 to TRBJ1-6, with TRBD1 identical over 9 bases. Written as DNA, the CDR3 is TGCGCCAGCAGCTTGGCGGGACAGGGCGATCCAAATTCACCCCTCCACTTT. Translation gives CASSLAGQGDPNSPLHF.